The entry below describes one T cell receptor beta chain. There is no known antigen for this receptor. Base qualities were left out, and no much larger clone turns up one base away. The library came from the immunoSEQ multiplex PCR assay. For the multiplex PCR, a mixture combining 60 forward primers for TCR Vbeta segments and 13 reverse primers for TCR Jbeta segments was used. A multiplex PCR assay on genomic DNA amplified the CDR3 region of rearranged TCR beta genes. The amplified TCR beta libraries were sequenced on the Illumina HiSeq System as 87-base-pair reads. The original methods were these. A later analysis counted approximately 76 million unique TCR beta chains across the 666 repertoires, and roughly 9.9 million of these chains were shared by at least two donors. To remove PCR and sequencing errors, raw reads were error-corrected and collapsed into unique sequences using a nearest-neighbor algorithm that merged closely related sequences. V, D and J gene segments were assigned by aligning CDR3 sequences to IMGT reference sequences. Each retained sequence needed at least a six-nucleotide match to both a V gene segment and a J gene segment. A rearrangement was called productive if the CDR3 had no stop codons and remained in frame with V and J, and every other rearrangement was called non-productive. Following IMGT convention, CDR3 was defined as the stretch from the second conserved V-encoded cysteine to the conserved J-encoded phenylalanine. The earlier analysis of approximately 590 of the donors excluded any sequence lacking an unambiguous match to a single V gene segment. An earlier analysis of a few hundred of the donors called V segments functional above 56.7% productive rearrangements and segregating when the between-donor standard deviation exceeded 5%. A statistical classification framework was developed to diagnose cytomegalovirus status using the catalog of TCR beta chain sequences. A later analysis assigned V and J genes by comparing TCR nucleotide sequences with IMGT/GENE-DB human TR gene sequences. A later analysis assigned CDR3 sequences and most-parsimonious VDJ recombination scenarios with the TCRdist pipeline. In a later analysis, each TCR beta chain was defined by its CDR3 amino acid sequence together with its V-gene family, and reads without a unique V-gene family were excluded. A later analysis removed 592 highly shared, low-generation-probability nucleotide sequences to deal with suspected cross-contamination and a sequencing artifact. For each public chain, a later analysis derived a clonal expansion index from normalized ranks of inferred template counts within each repertoire. A later analysis computed generation probabilities with a VDJ recombination model fitted to out-of-frame rearrangements, and checked the results against IGoR. In a later analysis, TCR-TCR, TCR-HLA and TCR-CMV co-occurrence was scored with hypergeometric tests, and a repertoire-size bias correction was applied to TCR pairs. To estimate false discovery rates, a later analysis permuted the HLA or CMV assignments 20 times. In a later analysis, co-occurring TCRs were grouped using DBSCAN, and TCRdist sequence similarity was added for clustering within HLA-allele-positive subsets. Co-occurrence clustering excluded repertoires with fewer than 30,000 or more than 120,000 public chains, plus five with anomalous nucleotide sharing. The table comes from immuneACCESS by way of TCRdb, which keeps in-frame sequences with V and J called. Part of the clones is missing from these tables; in studies checked, under half for an unresolved V gene and the rest for unknown reasons. That table is the source of V, J and clone size, and D and trimming were worked out from the DNA. The sample table records some 130,000 clones; around 80% of these occur just once. In total, the top ten clones hold 0.95% to 1.1% of the sample.

Inclusive of the bounding cysteine and phenylalanine, the CDR3 is 15 residues long. The only DNA kept is the CDR3, 45 bases in frame from the first base. The germline V and J ends show losses of 3 bases and 1 base respectively, and no gene match explains 3 bases of the junction. The germline V gene provides CDR1 SGHDN and CDR2 FVKESK. The cohort was made up of about 610 healthy bone marrow donors. At the time of sampling, every cohort member was nominally healthy, though immune exposures that went unrecorded were likely present. Of the approximately 700 cohort members, around 290 had a positive CMV serostatus and about 400 had a negative one, while no CMV serostatus was recorded for the donor. Every donor gave a peripheral blood sample, and the peripheral blood mononuclear cells from that sample were used for TCR beta sequencing. Genomic DNA extraction from the blood cell samples was performed with the Qiagen DNeasy Blood Extraction Kit.

This specimen belongs to a study of cytomegalovirus exposure and HLA in healthy donors (dated 2017 in TCRdb). The study in broad terms: An earlier analysis of approximately 640 of the donors reported more than 250 Gb of sequence data and roughly 100 million unique TCR beta sequences from about 179 million T cells. Around 320 gigabases of sequencing data and tens of millions of unique TCR sequences were included in an early release covering roughly 600 HLA-typed donors. Of the approximately 400 genotyped donors, approximately 80% fell in the genetic ancestry cluster associated with self-reported Caucasian donors. The aim of the study was to test whether cataloging public T cell receptors could identify signatures of past pathogen exposure. The T cell repertoires of under 750 subjects were profiled by immunosequencing and related to cytomegalovirus serostatus. A separate validation cohort of 100 to 150 different subjects was used in addition to the approximately 670-subject first cohort. The study combined high-throughput TCR immunosequencing, statistical association of individual TCRs with disease status, and machine learning to predict cytomegalovirus infection status. In a later analysis, previously published TCR beta repertoires from hundreds of donors were re-analyzed and high-resolution HLA genotyping was added so that TCR occurrence patterns could be studied. The later analysis used no new phenotypic data to find candidate immune exposures, relying instead on TCR beta sequences and their occurrence across donors. To decide whether each TCR beta V gene segment behaved as functional or pseudogenic, an earlier analysis of some 600 of the donors relied on high-throughput TCR beta sequencing. Alongside the repertoire data, information on donor age, sex, ethnicity and CMV serostatus was compiled. In a later genetic analysis, genome-wide SNP genotypes for 398 of the 666 donors were used, and that subset was treated as a discovery cohort. All discovery cohort repertoires had been generated using a single sequencing platform. HLA typing included class I and class II loci at four-digit resolution. Typing coverage varied by locus: roughly 620-640 donors for A, B, C, DRB1 and DQB1; 500 to 550 for DQA1; around 610 for DPA1; approximately 490 for DPB1. Four or five DR-DQ haplotypes were handled as single units for association and clustering because linkage in the cohort was strong. Among under 450 genotyped donors of the cohort, an average of about 240,000 unique TCR beta nucleotide sequences were sequenced per donor, roughly 20% of them non-productive.

The investigation overall reported the following: In an earlier analysis of over 550 of the donors, most TCR beta V segments were observed in productive rearrangements about 90% or about 30% of the time, broadly matching IMGT annotations. The presence/absence analyses assumed that sequencing depth was roughly uniform across donors, and that assumption may not be true. CMV serostatus was the only immune exposure information available for the cohort. A later analysis found that HLA-associated TCR beta chains were more clonally expanded and had lower generation probabilities than equally common non-associated chains. Assigning TCR associations to individual alleles was difficult when HLA alleles, especially DR and DQ, strongly co-occurred. A later analysis reported that several top co-occurrence clusters appeared linked to parvovirus B19, influenza, CMV and Epstein-Barr virus. Only TCR beta chains were sequenced in this cohort, and the absence of alpha or paired-chain data limited detectable features. At a false discovery rate of 0.05, a later analysis linked 15,000 to 20,000 TCR beta sequences to specific HLA alleles. An association between a missense DCLRE1C variant and V-gene and J-gene trimming of TCR beta chains was found in a later genetic analysis and replicated in an independent cohort. A further reported finding was that TCR beta sequences accurately predicted the HLA-A and HLA-B alleles for most subjects in the first cohort. It was suggested by the authors that the approach could potentially be generalized to other disease states and immunological phenotypes. A few of the identified cytomegalovirus-associated TCR beta chains were confirmed in vitro to be specific for cytomegalovirus antigens. According to a later genetic analysis, donors in an Asian-associated ancestry cluster had fewer N-insertions in productive TCRs than the roughly 670-donor mean. The study listed 170 or so TCR beta chains as associated with cytomegalovirus. Because HLA typing was missing for some donors at each locus, association tests included only the typed subset. The sequencing pipeline was judged likely to have produced a cluster of highly shared sequence variants as a technical artifact. Some IMGT-functional V segments, including TRBV6-2 and TRBV6-3, could not be distinguished by the 87-base-pair reads and were therefore excluded. The classifier was reported to diagnose cytomegalovirus status with high specificity and sensitivity in both the original cohort and the validation cohort. Because counts were too low, seventeen rarely observed V segments, including chromosome 9 orphons, were excluded from the earlier analysis of some 540 of the donors. A later analysis found that TCR association rates varied across HLA loci, with DRB1 alleles showing the most associated TCRs and HLA-C alleles the fewest. Most TCR sequences were observed very rarely across donors, whereas some public TCRs were present in many individuals. Linkage disequilibrium might explain the correlated functional status among segregating V segments, but an unknown experimental factor could not be excluded. In a later analysis, most CMV-associated TCR beta chains were found to appear HLA-restricted, with HLA associations seemingly driven largely by CMV exposure.

The clonotype comes from a human donor in good health. Recombination linked TRBV14 to TRBJ1-1, with 9 middle bases fitting TRBD1. Sequencing was performed on PBMCs. The CDR3 region: CASSQVTGGNTEAFF. The nucleotide sequence reads TGTGCCAGCAGCCAGGTGACAGGGGGGAACACTGAAGCTTTCTTT.